The 29 T cell receptor beta chains below all came from one sample that was sequenced in a study of T cell responses to AZD1222 COVID-19 vaccine. Libraries were prepared by immunoSEQ multiplex PCR; TCRdb keeps only in-frame clonotypes and omits some of them. The sample yields about 100,000 clones, roughly nine tenths seen once. The sequenced sample was peripheral blood, obtained on day 0 of AZD1222 vaccination. The origin of the receptors is an adult in good health.

DNA for the CDR3: TGTGCCACCAGTGATTTGTTGTCAGGGGTCGGTCGGAATGAGCAGTTCTTC. It codes for CATSDLLSGVGRNEQFF. The V call is TRBV24-1, the J call TRBJ2-1; possible D gene TRBD1, 6 bases. Germline assignment: CDR1 KGHDR and CDR2 SFDVKD. The CDR3 runs 17 residues. Trimming removed 0 bases at V and 7 bases at J, with 18 bases between.

The V gene is TRBV18, the J gene TRBJ1-4, with D perhaps TRBD1 (5 bases). Germline values: CDR1 KGHSH, CDR2 LQKENI. The CDR3 contains 16 residues. Trimming left V 2 bases short and J 0 bases short, with 10 bases between. The CDR3 here is CASSPLGVTTNEKLFF. The CDR3 DNA follows: TGTGCCAGCTCACCATTGGGGGTCACAACTAATGAAAAACTGTTTTTT.

This chain connects TRBV3-1 (or the pseudogene TRBV3-2) to TRBJ1-5; maybe TRBD1 (5 bases). CDR1 and CDR2 (germline): LGHDT, YNNKEL (reference sequence). V gave up 4 bases and J gave up 2 bases, with 6 bases separating them. The CDR3 has 13 residues. The CDR3 DNA reads TGTGCCAGCAGCCCACAGGGCAATCAGCCCCAGCATTTT. It specifies CASSPQGNQPQHF.

This clone has just a few counts. The chain links TRBV27 to TRBJ1-1; tentative D call: TRBD1 (5 bases). Germline-derived CDR1 and CDR2 are MNHEY and SMNVEV (reference sequence). V was shortened by 6 bases and J by 0 bases, with 14 bases between the two germline ends. The CDR3 is 15 residues long. Here the CDR3 reads CASSPPLGVNTEAFF. DNA of the CDR3: TGTGCCAGCAGCCCCCCCCTGGGGGTGAACACTGAAGCTTTCTTT.

The chain combines TRBV6-5 with TRBJ2-7; 9 bases line up with TRBD1. The germline V gene encodes CDR1 MNHEY and CDR2 SVGAGI. This CDR3 comprises 15 residues. Trimming removed 4 bases from V and 4 bases from J; junction bases left unmatched: 8. CDR3 residues: CASSLEQGARYEQYF. The CDR3 coding sequence is TGTGCCAGCAGTTTGGAACAGGGGGCTAGATACGAGCAGTACTTC.

This clone was found once. The chain carries TRBV2 and TRBJ2-7; D not certain. V was clipped by 6 bases and J by 3 bases, with 9 bases between them. The CDR3 length is 12 residues. Germline CDR1 SNHLY, CDR2 FYNNEI. Written as DNA, the CDR3 is TGTGCCAGCAGGACCAACCTCTACGAGCAGTACTTC. Amino acid sequence: CASRTNLYEQYF.

The chain carries TRBV5-1 and TRBJ1-1, with TRBD1 matching 7 bases. The CDR3 runs to 14 residues. The trim removed 3 bases at V and 1 base at J, leaving 3 bases unmatched. Germline V gene lookup returns CDR1 SGHRS and CDR2 YFSETQ. The CDR3 DNA reads as TGCGCCAGCAGCTCGACAGGGAGGAACACTGAAGCTTTCTTT. Translated: CASSSTGRNTEAFF.

V gene TRBV7-6 combines with J gene TRBJ1-2, with 10 nucleotides matching TRBD1. CDR1 SGHVS and CDR2 FNYEAQ come from the germline V gene. Trimming cost V 4 bases and J 8 bases; bases outside gene matches: 4. This CDR3 has 13 amino acids. The CDR3 loop reads CASSSDRGKGYTF. The CDR3 DNA is TGTGCCAGCAGCTCGGACAGGGGGAAAGGCTACACCTTC.

The chain recombines TRBV21-1 with TRBJ1-2. TRBV21-1 has pseudogene status. The CDR3 length is 15 residues. The CDR3 protein is CASTEGGRRIYGYTF. CDR3 bases: TGTGCCAGCACGGAGGGGGGACGGAGAATCTATGGCTACACCTTC.

The chain joins TRBV5-5 to TRBJ2-2; D is unresolved. The V and J ends lost 4 bases and 7 bases respectively, with 5 bases between them. From germline, CDR1 is SGHKS and CDR2 YYEKEE (reference sequence). This CDR3 is built from 11 residues. The CDR3: CASSRNGELFF. CDR3 nucleotide sequence: TGTGCCAGCAGCCGGAACGGGGAGCTGTTTTTT.

The chain joins TRBV19 to TRBJ2-2; no firm D call. The length of the CDR3 is 15 residues. The germline CDR1 and CDR2 sequences are LNHDA and SQIVND (reference sequence). V gave up 4 bases and J gave up 3 bases, with 12 bases separating them. The CDR3 DNA reads as TGTGCCAGTAGTAGTAACGGTATCGACACCGGGGAGCTGTTTTTT. This encodes CASSSNGIDTGELFF.

This chain connects TRBV5-1 to TRBJ2-7, with D unclear. Trimming pared 5 bases from V and 10 bases from J, leaving 22 bases between. The germline V gene encodes CDR1 SGHRS and CDR2 YFSETQ. The CDR3 is 14 residues long. The CDR3 is CASSPAANPRGQYF. CDR3 in DNA: TGCGCCAGCAGTCCTGCAGCCAACCCTCGCGGACAGTACTTC.

This chain uses TRBV5-4 with TRBJ1-2; the match to TRBD1 covers 8 bases. Trimming took 2 bases from V and 7 from J; bases not matched to a gene: 4. CDR1 is SGHNT and CDR2 is YYREEE in the germline V gene (reference sequence). The CDR3 runs to 13 residues. The CDR3 here is CASSLAGGSGYTF. Written as DNA, the CDR3 is TGTGCCAGCAGCTTAGCAGGGGGCAGTGGCTACACCTTC. Looking up the rest from reference TRBV5-4 and TRBJ1-2 gives the full variable domain: ETGVTQSPTHLIKTRGQQVTLRCSSQSGHNTVSWYQQALGQGPQFIFQYYREEENGRGNFPPRFSGLQFPNYSSELNVNALELDDSALYLCASSLAGGSGYTFGSGTRLTVV.

This rearrangement joins TRBV7-3 to TRBJ2-3; D gene unclear. The germline V gene encodes CDR1 SGHTA and CDR2 FQGTGA. V lost 0 bases, J lost 6 bases, and 4 bases lay in between. The CDR3 consists of 12 residues. This CDR3 reads CASSLTGDTQYF. The CDR3 DNA follows: TGTGCCAGCAGCTTAACAGGGGATACGCAGTATTTT.

The genes are TRBV2 and TRBJ2-7, with TRBD2 matching 12 bases. With V trimmed by 2 bases and J by 2 bases, 1 base remained unmatched. The CDR3 has 15 residues. Per the germline V gene, CDR1 is SNHLY and CDR2 is FYNNEI. Here the CDR3 DNA reads TGTGCCAGCAGTGAATGGACTAGCGGGGCCTACGAGCAGTACTTC. Residues: CASSEWTSGAYEQYF.

This sequence joins TRBV6-4 and TRBJ2-1, with TRBD2 matching over 9 bases. The V and J ends lost 5 bases and 3 bases, in that order; junction bases with no gene match: 8. Germline V gene lookup returns CDR1 MRHNA and CDR2 SNTAGT. The CDR3 loop spans 16 amino acids. The DNA of the CDR3 is TGTGCCAGCAGTCCCGATAGCGGGAGAGGCTACAATGAGCAGTTCTTC. It is translated as CASSPDSGRGYNEQFF.

The rearrangement joins TRBV5-1 to TRBJ2-6; perhaps TRBD1 as D (6 bases). Germline CDR1 SGHRS, CDR2 YFSETQ. The CDR3 is 17 amino acids. Deletions cut 4 bases from V and 0 bases from J, with 14 bases between. CDR3 sequence (DNA): TGCGCCAGCAGCCCATCGGGACATCGCTCTGGGGCCAACGTCCTGACTTTC. Protein: CASSPSGHRSGANVLTF.

The chain couples TRBV21-1 to TRBJ2-1; the D call TRBD2 from the table was never checked on the DNA. TRBV21-1 is described as a pseudogene. This CDR3 spans 15 amino acids. Written as DNA, the CDR3 is TGTGCCAGCAGCTCAGAGGGCAGCTTTAAGGATGAGCAGTTCTTC. Its protein is CASSSEGSFKDEQFF.

The chain couples TRBV19 to TRBJ2-1; D possibly corresponds to TRBD1 (5 bases). CDR1 is LNHDA and CDR2 is SQIVND in the germline V gene (reference sequence). V was pared by 3 bases and J by 8 bases, with 26 bases between. The CDR3 extends over 18 amino acids. CDR3 residues: CASSIIAPGQGWSHEQFF. CDR3 DNA: TGTGCCAGTAGTATTATCGCCCCCGGGCAGGGCTGGTCCCATGAGCAGTTCTTC.

CDR3 DNA: TGTGCCTGGAGTTATAGCGGGAGTGGCGAGCAGTACTTC. It is translated as CAWSYSGSGEQYF. This chain joins TRBV30 and TRBJ2-7; 9 bases are shared with TRBD2. The CDR3 is 13 amino acids. Germline CDR1 and CDR2: GTSNPN and SVGIG (reference sequence). After removal of 2 bases from V and 6 bases from J, the junction contained 5 bases not matched to a gene.

The chain is built from TRBV5-1 and TRBJ2-7; D possibly corresponds to TRBD2 (6 bases). Germline V lookup: CDR1 SGHRS, CDR2 YFSETQ. Trimming took off 0 bases at V and 4 bases at J, with 8 bases between the two ends. CDR3 length: 13 amino acids. The CDR3, as DNA: TGCGCCAGCAGCTTGGGGGACTTATACGAGCAGTACTTC. Residues: CASSLGDLYEQYF.

This chain links TRBV28 with TRBJ1-1; 8 bases match TRBD1. Looked up from germline, CDR1 is MDHEN and CDR2 is SYDVKM. The CDR3 sequence is 17 residues long. The V and J ends lost 5 bases and 0 bases, in that order; junction bases with no gene match: 11. The CDR3 is CASSPSGQGKMNTEAFF. As DNA, the CDR3 is TGTGCCAGCAGTCCTTCTGGACAGGGCAAAATGAACACTGAAGCTTTCTTT.

V gene TRBV18 combines with J gene TRBJ1-1, with a possible D match to TRBD1 (6 bases). Per the germline V gene, CDR1 is KGHSH and CDR2 is LQKENI. This CDR3 contains 11 residues. The V and J ends lost 4 bases and 8 bases respectively, with 8 bases between them. The CDR3 bases are TGTGCCAGCTCACGGGGGCTGGAAGCTTTCTTT. This translates into CASSRGLEAFF.

This sequence joins TRBV3-1 (or the pseudogene TRBV3-2) and TRBJ1-1; D unresolved. In germline, CDR1 is LGHDT, CDR2 YNNKEL (reference sequence). V was shortened by 4 bases and J by 4 bases, with 13 bases between the two germline ends. The CDR3 extends over 14 amino acids. The CDR3 here is CASSRDNRATEAFF. CDR3 DNA: TGTGCCAGCAGCCGAGACAATCGGGCCACTGAAGCTTTCTTT.

The chain recombines TRBV6-5 with TRBJ2-2; TRBD2 aligns across 8 bases. V lost 2 bases to trimming and J lost 6 bases; unmatched junction nucleotides: 5. Germline CDR1 and CDR2: MNHEY and SVGAGI. This CDR3 contains 15 residues. CDR3 sequence: CASSYGLASSGELFF. The CDR3 nucleotides are TGTGCCAGCAGTTACGGACTAGCAAGTTCCGGGGAGCTGTTTTTT.

The chain combines TRBV20-1 with TRBJ1-5; TRBD1 is a possible D gene (5 bases). The CDR3 extends over 14 amino acids. V lost 3 bases and J lost 4, with 13 bases in between. Germline V gene data show CDR1 as DFQATT and CDR2 as SNEGSKA (reference sequence). The CDR3 bases are TGCAGTGCTAGTGAAGGGGTATGGAATCAGCCCCAGCATTTT. Amino acids: CSASEGVWNQPQHF.

V gene TRBV5-5 combines with J gene TRBJ1-1, with 11 nucleotides matching TRBD1. The CDR3 runs 14 residues. Unmatched junction bases numbered 9, after V lost 4 bases and J lost 10 bases. Germline V CDR1 and CDR2: SGHKS, YYEKEE (reference sequence). CDR3 sequence: CASSQEGQGVIAFF. CDR3 bases: TGTGCCAGCAGCCAAGAGGGACAGGGGGTTATAGCTTTCTTT. The full variable domain, completed using reference TRBV5-5 and TRBJ1-1, is DAGVTQSPTHLIKTRGQQVTLRCSPISGHKSVSWYQQVLGQGPQFIFQYYEKEERGRGNFPDRFSARQFPNYSSELNVNALLLGDSALYLCASSQEGQGVIAFFGQGTRLTVV.

As regards this clone: Other nucleotide sequences in the sample specify the same CDR3. The rearrangement joins TRBV5-5 to TRBJ2-7; the D gene is possibly TRBD2 (6 bases). Germline-derived CDR1 and CDR2 are SGHKS and YYEKEE (reference sequence). The germline V and J ends were trimmed by 1 base and 2 bases, with 10 bases remaining between them. This CDR3 spans 14 amino acids. The CDR3 coding sequence is TGTGCCAGCAGCTTGACCGGGACTGCCTACGAGCAGTACTTC. Its translation: CASSLTGTAYEQYF.

The chain's CDR3 is CASSSVGRAGDTQYF. The CDR3 DNA is TGTGCCAGCAGTTCTGTCGGAAGGGCCGGTGATACGCAGTATTTT. This sequence joins TRBV27 and TRBJ2-3; D gene uncertain. V was trimmed by 4 bases and J by 6 bases, leaving 17 bases between them. CDR3 length: 15 amino acids. Germline V gene data show CDR1 as MNHEY and CDR2 as SMNVEV (reference sequence).